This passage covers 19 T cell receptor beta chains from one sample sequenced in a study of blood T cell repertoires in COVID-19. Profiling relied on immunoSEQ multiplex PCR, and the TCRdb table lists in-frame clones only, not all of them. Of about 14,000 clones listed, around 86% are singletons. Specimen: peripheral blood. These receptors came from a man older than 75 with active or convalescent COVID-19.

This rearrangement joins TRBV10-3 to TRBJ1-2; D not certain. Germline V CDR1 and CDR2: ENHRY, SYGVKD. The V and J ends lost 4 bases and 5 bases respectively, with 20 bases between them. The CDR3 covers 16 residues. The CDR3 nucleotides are TGTGCCATCAGTGGCCCCCCCCGACTACAAGAATATGGCTACACCTTC. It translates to CAISGPPRLQEYGYTF.

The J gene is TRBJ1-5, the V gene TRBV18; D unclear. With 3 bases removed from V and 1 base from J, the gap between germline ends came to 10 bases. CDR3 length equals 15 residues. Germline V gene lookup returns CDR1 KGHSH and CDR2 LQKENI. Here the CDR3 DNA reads TGTGCCAGCTCACCGGGAGGGCGCAGCAATCAGCCCCAGCATTTT. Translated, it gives CASSPGGRSNQPQHF.

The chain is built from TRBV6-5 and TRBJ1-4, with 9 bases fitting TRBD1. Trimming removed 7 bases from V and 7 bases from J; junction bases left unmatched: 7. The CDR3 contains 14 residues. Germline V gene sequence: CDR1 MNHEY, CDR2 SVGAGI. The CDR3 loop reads CASMTGTGSEKLFF. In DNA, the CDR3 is TGTGCCAGCATGACCGGGACAGGGTCTGAAAAACTGTTTTTT.

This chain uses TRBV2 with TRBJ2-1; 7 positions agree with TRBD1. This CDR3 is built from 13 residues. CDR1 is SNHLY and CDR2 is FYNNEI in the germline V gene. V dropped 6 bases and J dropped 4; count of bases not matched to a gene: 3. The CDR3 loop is CASRAGGYNEQFF. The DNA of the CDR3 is TGTGCCAGCAGGGCAGGGGGTTACAATGAGCAGTTCTTC. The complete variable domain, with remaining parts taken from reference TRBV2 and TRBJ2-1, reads EPEVTQTPSHQVTQMGQEVILRCVPISNHLYFYWYRQILGQKVEFLVSFYNNEISEKSEIFDDQFSVERPDGSNFTLKIRSTKLEDSAMYFCASRAGGYNEQFFGPGTRLTVL.

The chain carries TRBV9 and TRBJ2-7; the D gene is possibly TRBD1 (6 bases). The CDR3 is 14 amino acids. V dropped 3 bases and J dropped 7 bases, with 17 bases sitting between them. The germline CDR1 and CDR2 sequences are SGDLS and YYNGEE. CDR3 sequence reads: CASSAGNRAGEQYF. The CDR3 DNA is TGTGCCAGCAGCGCCGGGAACAGGGCCGGGGAGCAGTACTTC.

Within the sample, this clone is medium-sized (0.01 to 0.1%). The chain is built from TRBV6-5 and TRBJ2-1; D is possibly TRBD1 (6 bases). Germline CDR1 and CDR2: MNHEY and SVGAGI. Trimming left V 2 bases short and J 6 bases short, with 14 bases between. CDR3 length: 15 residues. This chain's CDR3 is CASSYRGGTGNEQFF. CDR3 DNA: TGTGCCAGCAGTTACAGAGGGGGTACTGGCAATGAGCAGTTCTTC.

The CDR3 is CASSWTGLIYGYTF. Here the CDR3 DNA reads TGTGCCAGCAGCTGGACAGGTCTTATCTATGGCTACACCTTC. The rearrangement joins TRBV7-9 to TRBJ1-2; 7 bases map to TRBD1. The germline V gene encodes CDR1 SEHNR and CDR2 FQNEAQ (reference sequence). This CDR3 has 14 amino acids. After removal of 4 bases from V and 4 bases from J, the junction contained 6 bases not matched to a gene.

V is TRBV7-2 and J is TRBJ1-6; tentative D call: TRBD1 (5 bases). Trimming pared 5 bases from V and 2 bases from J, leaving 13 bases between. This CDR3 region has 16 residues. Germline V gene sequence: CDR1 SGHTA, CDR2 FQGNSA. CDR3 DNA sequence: TGTGCCAGCAGCGGCAGTGGGGGGGCCTATAATTCACCCCTCCACTTT. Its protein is CASSGSGGAYNSPLHF. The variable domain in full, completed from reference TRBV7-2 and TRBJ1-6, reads GAGVSQSPSNKVTEKGKDVELRCDPISGHTALYWYRQSLGQGLEFLIYFQGNSAPDKSGLPSDRFSAERTGGSVSTLTIQRTQQEDSAVYLCASSGSGGAYNSPLHFGNGTRLTVT.

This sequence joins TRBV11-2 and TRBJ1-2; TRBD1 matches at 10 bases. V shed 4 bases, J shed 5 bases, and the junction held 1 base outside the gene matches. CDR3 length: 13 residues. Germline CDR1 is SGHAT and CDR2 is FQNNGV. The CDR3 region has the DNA TGTGCCAGCAGCTGGGACAGGGGTTATGGCTACACCTTC. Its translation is CASSWDRGYGYTF.

The CDR3 is CASTSDSHKNIQYF. The CDR3 DNA follows: TGTGCCAGCACTTCCGACAGTCACAAAAACATTCAGTACTTC. This chain joins TRBV5-4 and TRBJ2-4; D might be TRBD1 (5 bases). Germline-derived CDR1 and CDR2 are SGHNT and YYREEE (reference sequence). CDR3 length: 14 residues. V lost 6 bases, J lost 3 bases, and 13 bases lay in between.

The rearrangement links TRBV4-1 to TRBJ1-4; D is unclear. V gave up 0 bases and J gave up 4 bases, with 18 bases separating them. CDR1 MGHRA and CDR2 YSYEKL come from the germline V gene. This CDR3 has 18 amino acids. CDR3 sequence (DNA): TGCGCCAGCAGCCAAGAACGAGAGCGATCTGTTATTAATGAAAAACTGTTTTTT. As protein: CASSQERERSVINEKLFF.

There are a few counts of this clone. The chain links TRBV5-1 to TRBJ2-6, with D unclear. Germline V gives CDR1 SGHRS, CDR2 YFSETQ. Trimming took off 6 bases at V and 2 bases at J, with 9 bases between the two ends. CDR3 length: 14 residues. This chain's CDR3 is CASTEDAGANVLTF. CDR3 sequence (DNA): TGCGCCAGCACCGAGGATGCTGGGGCCAACGTCCTGACTTTC.

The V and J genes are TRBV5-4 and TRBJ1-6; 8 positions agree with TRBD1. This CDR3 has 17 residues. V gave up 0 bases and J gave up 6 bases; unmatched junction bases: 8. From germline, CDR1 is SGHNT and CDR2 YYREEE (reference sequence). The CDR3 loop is CASSLGAGRGPNSPLHF. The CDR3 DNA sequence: TGTGCCAGCAGCTTGGGAGCCGGCAGGGGGCCTAATTCACCCCTCCACTTT.

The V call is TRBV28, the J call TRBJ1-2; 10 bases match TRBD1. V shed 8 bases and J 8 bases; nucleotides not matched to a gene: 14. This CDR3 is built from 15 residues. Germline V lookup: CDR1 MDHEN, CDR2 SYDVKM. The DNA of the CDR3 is TGTGCCAGCTATGGATACCGAGGGACAGGGGAGGGCTACACCTTC. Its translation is CASYGYRGTGEGYTF.

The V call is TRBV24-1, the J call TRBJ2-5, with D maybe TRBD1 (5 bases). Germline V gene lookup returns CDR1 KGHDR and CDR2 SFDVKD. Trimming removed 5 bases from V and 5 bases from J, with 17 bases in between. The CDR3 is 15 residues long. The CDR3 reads CATSVSSGSGETQYF. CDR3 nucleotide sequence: TGTGCCACCAGTGTCTCGTCAGGGTCCGGGGAGACCCAGTACTTC.

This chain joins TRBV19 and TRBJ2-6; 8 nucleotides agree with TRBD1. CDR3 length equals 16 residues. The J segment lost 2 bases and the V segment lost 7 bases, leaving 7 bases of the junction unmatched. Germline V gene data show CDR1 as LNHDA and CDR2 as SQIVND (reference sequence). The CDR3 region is CASTDRGRTGANVLTF. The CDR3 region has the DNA TGTGCCAGTACCGACAGGGGACGGACTGGGGCCAACGTCCTGACTTTC.

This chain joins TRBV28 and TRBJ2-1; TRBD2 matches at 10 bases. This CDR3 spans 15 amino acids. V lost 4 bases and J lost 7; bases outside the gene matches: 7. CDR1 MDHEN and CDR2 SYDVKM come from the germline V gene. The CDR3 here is CASSSAGGPRNEQFF. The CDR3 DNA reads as TGTGCCAGCAGTTCAGCGGGGGGGCCTCGGAATGAGCAGTTCTTC.

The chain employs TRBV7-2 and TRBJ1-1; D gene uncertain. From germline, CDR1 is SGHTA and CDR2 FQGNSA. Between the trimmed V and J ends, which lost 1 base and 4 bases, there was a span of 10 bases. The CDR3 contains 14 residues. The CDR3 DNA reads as TGTGCCAGCAGCTTAGATCGAGGGAGCACTGAAGCTTTCTTT. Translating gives CASSLDRGSTEAFF.

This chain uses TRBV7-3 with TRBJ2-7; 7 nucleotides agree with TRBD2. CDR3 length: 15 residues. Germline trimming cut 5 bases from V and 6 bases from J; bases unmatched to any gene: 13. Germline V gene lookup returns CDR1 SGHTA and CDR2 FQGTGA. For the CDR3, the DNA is TGTGCCAGCAGCCCCATGGGGGGGGACTCTTCCGAGCAGTACTTC. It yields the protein CASSPMGGDSSEQYF. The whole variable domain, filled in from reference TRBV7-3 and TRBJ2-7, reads GAGVSQTPSNKVTEKGKYVELRCDPISGHTALYWYRQSLGQGPEFLIYFQGTGAADDSGLPNDRFFAVRPEGSVSTLKIQRTERGDSAVYLCASSPMGGDSSEQYFGPGTRLTVT.